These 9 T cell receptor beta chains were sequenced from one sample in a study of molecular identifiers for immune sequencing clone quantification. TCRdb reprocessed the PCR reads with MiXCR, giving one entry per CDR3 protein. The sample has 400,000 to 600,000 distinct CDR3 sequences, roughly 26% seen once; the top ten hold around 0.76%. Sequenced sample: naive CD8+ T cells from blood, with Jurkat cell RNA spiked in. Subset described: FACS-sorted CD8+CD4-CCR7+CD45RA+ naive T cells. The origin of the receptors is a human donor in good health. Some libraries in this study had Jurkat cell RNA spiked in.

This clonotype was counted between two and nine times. The CDR3 region is CASSLSDGRASTGELFF. The CDR3 nucleotides read TGTGCCAGCAGTTTATCTGACGGGAGGGCCAGTACCGGGGAGCTGTTTTTT. The chain recombines TRBV27 with TRBJ2-2; 8 bases line up with TRBD2. From germline, CDR1 is MNHEY and CDR2 SMNVEV (reference sequence). The V segment lost 0 bases and the J segment 5 bases; nucleotides outside the gene matches: 8. This CDR3 is 17 amino acids long.

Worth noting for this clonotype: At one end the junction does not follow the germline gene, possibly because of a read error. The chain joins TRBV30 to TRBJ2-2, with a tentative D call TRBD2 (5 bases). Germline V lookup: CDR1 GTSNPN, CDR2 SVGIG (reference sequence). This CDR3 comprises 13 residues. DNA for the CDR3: TGTGCCTGGAGTTACTGGAACACCGGGGAGCCGTTTTTT. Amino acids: CAWSYWNTGEPFF.

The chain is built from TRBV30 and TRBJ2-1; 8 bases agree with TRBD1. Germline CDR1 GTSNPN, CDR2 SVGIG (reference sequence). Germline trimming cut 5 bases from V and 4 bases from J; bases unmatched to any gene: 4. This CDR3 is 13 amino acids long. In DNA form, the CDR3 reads TGTGCCTGGGCCGGGACAGGTTACAATGAGCAGTTCTTC. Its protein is CAWAGTGYNEQFF. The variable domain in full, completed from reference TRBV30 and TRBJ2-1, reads SQTIHQWPATLVQPVGSPLSLECTVEGTSNPNLYWYRQAAGRGLQLLFYSVGIGQISSEVPQNLSASRPQDRQFILSSKKLLLSDSGFYLCAWAGTGYNEQFFGPGTRLTVL.

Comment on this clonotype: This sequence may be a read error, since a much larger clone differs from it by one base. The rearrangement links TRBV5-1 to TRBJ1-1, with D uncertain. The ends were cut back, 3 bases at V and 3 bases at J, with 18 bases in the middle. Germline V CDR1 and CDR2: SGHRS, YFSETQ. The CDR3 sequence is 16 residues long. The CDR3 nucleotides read TGCGCCAGCAGCTCGGTCTCCGGGCTGCTCGACACTGAAGCTTTCTTT. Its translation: CASSSVSGLLDTEAFF.

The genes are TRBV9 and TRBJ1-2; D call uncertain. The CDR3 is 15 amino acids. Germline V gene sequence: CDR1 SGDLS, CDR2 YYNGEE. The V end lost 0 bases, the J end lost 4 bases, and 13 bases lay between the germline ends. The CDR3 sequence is CASSVGSSAVYGYTF. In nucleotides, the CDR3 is TGTGCCAGCAGCGTAGGAAGTTCGGCAGTCTATGGCTACACCTTC.

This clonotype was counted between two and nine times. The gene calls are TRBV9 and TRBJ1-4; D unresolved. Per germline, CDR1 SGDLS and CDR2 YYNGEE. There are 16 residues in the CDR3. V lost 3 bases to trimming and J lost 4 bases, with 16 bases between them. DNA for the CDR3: TGTGCCAGCAGCGGCGAGGCCGGGAGACTTAATGAAAAACTGTTTTTT. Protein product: CASSGEAGRLNEKLFF. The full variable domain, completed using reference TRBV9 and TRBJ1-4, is DSGVTQTPKHLITATGQRVTLRCSPRSGDLSVYWYQQSLDQGLQFLIQYYNGEERAKGNILERFSAQQFPDLHSELNLSSLELGDSALYFCASSGEAGRLNEKLFFGSGTQLSVL.

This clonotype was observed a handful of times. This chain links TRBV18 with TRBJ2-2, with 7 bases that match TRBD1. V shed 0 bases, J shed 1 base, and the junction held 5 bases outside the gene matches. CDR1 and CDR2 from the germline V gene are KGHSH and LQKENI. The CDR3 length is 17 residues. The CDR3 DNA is TGTGCCAGCTCACCACCAACCGGGACAGTGAACACCGGGGAGCTGTTTTTT. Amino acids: CASSPPTGTVNTGELFF.

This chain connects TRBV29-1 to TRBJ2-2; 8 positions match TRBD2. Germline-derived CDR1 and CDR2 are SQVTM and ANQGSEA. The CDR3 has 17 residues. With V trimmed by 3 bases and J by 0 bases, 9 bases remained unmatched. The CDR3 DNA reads TGCAGCGTTGAGGGGTGGGGCGGGAGGCCGAACACCGGGGAGCTGTTTTTT. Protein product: CSVEGWGGRPNTGELFF.

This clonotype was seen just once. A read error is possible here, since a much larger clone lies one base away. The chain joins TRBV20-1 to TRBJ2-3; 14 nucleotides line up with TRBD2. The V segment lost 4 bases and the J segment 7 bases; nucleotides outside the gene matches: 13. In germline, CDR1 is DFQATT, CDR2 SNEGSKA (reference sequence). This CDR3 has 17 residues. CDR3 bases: TGCAGTGCTAAGTACTCCGGGACTAGCGGGAGCTCAAATACGCAGTATTTT. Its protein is CSAKYSGTSGSSNTQYF.